A selection of T cell receptor beta chains follows, all from one sample in a study of CD8 T cells in Susac syndrome. Each CDR3 protein is one row after TCRdb ran MiXCR on the immunoSEQ multiplex PCR reads. The table includes roughly 150,000 distinct CDR3 sequences, approximately 94% detected once. Sequenced: CD4+ T cells from PBMCs. The receptors originated from a human donor with multiple sclerosis. Both conserved end residues are trimmed from each CDR3.

j_call v_call cdr3_aa
TRBJ2-7 TRBV27 ASSGMAGTGGSPYEQY
TRBJ2-1 TRBV11-2 ASSQHRGGEQF
TRBJ2-6 TRBV5-1 ASSLDYGLT
TRBJ1-5 TRBV4-3 ASSQSGNQPQH
TRBJ2-2 TRBV25-1 ASSVLIQRIRTGELF
TRBJ2-5 TRBV12-3/TRBV12-4 ASRANSGSVETQY
TRBJ1-5 TRBV27 ASSFSSSNQPQH
TRBJ1-1 TRBV19 ASSIQPAQNTEAF
TRBJ2-7 TRBV3-1 ASSHRGSYEQY
TRBJ2-7 TRBV5-4 ASSQKQGRPYEQY
TRBJ2-7 TRBV27 ASRGQDSYEQY
TRBJ1-1 TRBV3-1 ASSQVNRNLGNTEAF